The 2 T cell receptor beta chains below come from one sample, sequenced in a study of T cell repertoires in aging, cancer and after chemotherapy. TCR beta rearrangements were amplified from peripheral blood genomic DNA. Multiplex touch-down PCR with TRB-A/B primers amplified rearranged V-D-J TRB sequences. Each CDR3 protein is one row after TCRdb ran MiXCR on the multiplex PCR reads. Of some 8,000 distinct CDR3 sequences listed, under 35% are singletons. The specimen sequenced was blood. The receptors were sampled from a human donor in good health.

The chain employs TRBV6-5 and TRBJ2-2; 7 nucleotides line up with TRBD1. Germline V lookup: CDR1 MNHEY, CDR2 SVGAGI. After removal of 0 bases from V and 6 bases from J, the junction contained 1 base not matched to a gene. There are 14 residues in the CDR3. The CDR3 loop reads CASSYSQGSGELFF. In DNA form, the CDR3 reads TGTGCCAGCAGTTACTCACAGGGGTCCGGGGAGCTGTTTTTT.

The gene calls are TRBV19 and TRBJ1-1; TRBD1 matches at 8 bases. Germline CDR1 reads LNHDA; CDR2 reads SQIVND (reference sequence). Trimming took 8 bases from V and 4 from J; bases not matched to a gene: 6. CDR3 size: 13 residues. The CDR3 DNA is TGTGCCAGTTCCCAGGGGGCAGTCACTGAAGCTTTCTTT. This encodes CASSQGAVTEAFF.